This is a list of T cell receptor beta chains from one sample in a study of blood T cell repertoires in COVID-19. Here immunoSEQ multiplex PCR was the method, and the copy in TCRdb shows in-frame clones only, minus some. The table lists 300,000 to 400,000 clones, roughly 89% of them singletons, with around 8.9% in the top ten. Sequenced sample: peripheral blood. These receptors came from a man aged 25-45 years with COVID-19, enrolled during active disease. The CDR3 runs from the conserved cysteine through the conserved F or W. D genes are given only for firm matches. Not every row has a clone size; where given, it reads once, few, many or a size class.

TGTGCCAGCAGCTCGACAGGGGCTAGTGAGCAGTTCTTC,CASSSTGASEQFF,NA,TRBD1,TRBV7-6,TRBJ2-1
TGTGCCAGCACATTCACTGGACAGGGTCAAGGCTACACCTTC,CASTFTGQGQGYTF,many,TRBD1,TRBV2,TRBJ1-2
TGTGCCAGCAGCGTATTTGAACAGGGGGATTCACCCCTCCACTTT,CASSVFEQGDSPLHF,NA,TRBD1,TRBV9,TRBJ1-6
TGTGCCAGCCGTAGACTAGCGGACTCCTACAATGAGCAGTTCTTC,CASRRLADSYNEQFF,NA,TRBD2,TRBV28,TRBJ2-1
TGTGCCACCAGCAGGGGAATTAGCGGGGGGGCCGCAGATACGCAGTATTTT,CATSRGISGGAADTQYF,NA,TRBD2,TRBV15,TRBJ2-3
TGTGCCAGTAGTTGGACTAGCGGGGGGGCCTACAATGAGCAGTTCTTC,CASSWTSGGAYNEQFF,NA,TRBD2,TRBV19,TRBJ2-1
TGTGCCTGGAGTGTAGGCAGGGACACCGGGGAGCTGTTTTTT,CAWSVGRDTGELFF,NA,NA,TRBV30,TRBJ2-2
TGTGCCAGCAGTAGCGGAGCTTACAATGAGCAGTTCTTC,CASSSGAYNEQFF,few,NA,TRBV6-6,TRBJ2-1
TGTGCCACCAGTGGCGGGGTGGGTCAGCCCCAGCATTTT,CATSGGVGQPQHF,NA,NA,TRBV24-1,TRBJ1-5
TGTGCTAGTGGTTTGGTATTGGCTGACCGGGACAGGGGGGACTATGGCTACACCTTC,CASGLVLADRDRGDYGYTF,NA,TRBD1,TRBV12-5,TRBJ1-2
TGTGCCAGCAGCTACAGGGGCCCTTCCAATGAGCAGTTCTTC,CASSYRGPSNEQFF,NA,TRBD1,TRBV5-8,TRBJ2-1
TGTGCCAGCTCACCACCGTCGTCCCCTTTGAACACTGAAGCTTTCTTT,CASSPPSSPLNTEAFF,NA,NA,TRBV18,TRBJ1-1
TGTGCCAGCAGCTTAATTGGCAGAAGGAACACTGAAGCTTTCTTT,CASSLIGRRNTEAFF,NA,NA,TRBV11-1,TRBJ1-1
TGTGCCAGCAGTTACGACCGGACAGGGAACGGGACCGCCTACGAGCAGTACTTC,CASSYDRTGNGTAYEQYF,NA,TRBD1,TRBV6-2/TRBV6-3,TRBJ2-7
TGTGCCAGCTCACCTGCTGTGGACAGGGGAATCAATCAGCCCCAGCATTTT,CASSPAVDRGINQPQHF,NA,TRBD1,TRBV18,TRBJ1-5
TGTGCCAGCAGTCCTACGAGGGACTATGGCTACACCTTC,CASSPTRDYGYTF,once,NA,TRBV25-1,TRBJ1-2
TGCGCCAGCAGCCATCAGTACAATGAGCAGTTCTTC,CASSHQYNEQFF,once,NA,TRBV4-3,TRBJ2-1
TGTGCCAGCAGTTCCGGGACTAGCGGGGGAGTTTGGCAGTTCTTC,CASSSGTSGGVWQFF,NA,TRBD2,TRBV6-5,TRBJ2-1